The 30 T cell receptor beta chains reported below all come from one sample, sequenced in a study of blood T cell repertoires in COVID-19. Measured with immunoSEQ multiplex PCR; TCRdb has only the in-frame clones, and not every one. The repertoire holds tens of thousands of clones, with approximately 81% as singletons. Sequenced: PBMCs or T cells enriched from blood (not recorded which). Receptor source: a woman between 35 and 50 years old with acute COVID-19.

This rearrangement joins TRBV24-1 to TRBJ2-1, with no clear D. V lost 6 bases and J lost 3, with 8 bases in between. Germline loops: CDR1 KGHDR, CDR2 SFDVKD. This CDR3 is built from 13 residues. The CDR3 protein is CATSRTYYNEQFF. For the CDR3, the DNA is TGTGCCACCAGTCGTACCTACTACAATGAGCAGTTCTTC.

V gene TRBV29-1 combines with J gene TRBJ2-1; a possible D gene is TRBD1 (6 bases). The CDR3 spans 15 residues. Trimming pared 8 bases from V and 10 bases from J, leaving 27 bases between. The germline gives CDR1 SQVTM, CDR2 ANQGSEA. The CDR3 region has the DNA TGCAGCTCTCAGGTTGACGGGACATCATTTGGAGAGCAGTTCTTC. It specifies CSSQVDGTSFGEQFF.

The rearrangement joins TRBV5-1 to TRBJ1-1; D perhaps matches TRBD1 (5 bases). The germline CDR1 and CDR2 sequences are SGHRS and YFSETQ. This CDR3 is 14 amino acids long. The V end lost 5 bases, the J end lost 7 bases, and 18 bases lay between the germline ends. CDR3 residues: CASSGALSQVEAFF. The CDR3 DNA reads as TGCGCCAGCAGTGGGGCCCTCTCACAGGTTGAAGCTTTCTTT.

The chain couples TRBV3-1 (or the pseudogene TRBV3-2) to TRBJ2-7, with 7 bases matching TRBD1. CDR3 length: 14 amino acids. The V segment lost 5 bases and the J segment 2 bases; nucleotides outside the gene matches: 6. Germline assignment: CDR1 LGHDT and CDR2 YNNKEL (reference sequence). The CDR3 loop is CASSLWTGTYEQYF. The CDR3 DNA follows: TGTGCCAGCAGCTTATGGACAGGAACCTACGAGCAGTACTTC.

The rearrangement joins TRBV11-2 to TRBJ2-7, with TRBD2 matching 13 bases. Germline-derived CDR1 and CDR2 are SGHAT and FQNNGV. This CDR3 has 18 residues. After removal of 5 bases from V and 4 bases from J, the junction contained 14 bases not matched to a gene. Here the CDR3 DNA reads TGTGCCAGCAGCCCGACTAGCGGGGGGCCCCTGTCAGGTTACGAGCAGTACGTC. Translated: CASSPTSGGPLSGYEQYV.

The J gene is TRBJ2-1, the V gene TRBV5-1; D is perhaps TRBD1 (6 bases). CDR1 is SGHRS and CDR2 is YFSETQ in the germline V gene. The CDR3 totals 15 residues. The V gene lost 2 bases and the J gene lost 7 bases, with 16 bases spanning the gap. The CDR3 sequence: CASSFPDSRGNEQFF. The CDR3 nucleotides read TGCGCCAGCAGCTTCCCGGACAGTCGGGGTAATGAGCAGTTCTTC.

The chain employs TRBV2 and TRBJ2-2; TRBD1 might be the D (6 bases). CDR3 length: 15 amino acids. The V end was cut by 4 bases, the J end by 4 bases, with 13 bases between. CDR1 SNHLY and CDR2 FYNNEI come from the germline V gene. The DNA for the CDR3 is TGTGCCAGCAGTGCACGACAGGCGAGCACCGGGGAGCTGTTTTTT. Translating it yields CASSARQASTGELFF.

CDR3 sequence (DNA): TGTGCCAGCAGCTTAGAATATCCAGGGGAAGCTTTCTTT. Its protein product is CASSLEYPGEAFF. The V call is TRBV7-8, the J call TRBJ1-1, with a possible D match to TRBD1 (5 bases). This CDR3 spans 13 amino acids. The V and J ends lost 1 base and 8 bases respectively, with 11 bases between them. Germline V gene lookup returns CDR1 SGHVS and CDR2 FQNEAQ.

The gene calls are TRBV9 and TRBJ2-5, with D uncertain. V lost 0 bases to trimming and J lost 3 bases, with 9 bases between them. Germline lookup yields CDR1 SGDLS and CDR2 YYNGEE. This CDR3 spans 14 amino acids. The CDR3 nucleotides read TGTGCCAGCAGCGTAGGGCAGGCGAAAGAGACCCAGTACTTC. As protein: CASSVGQAKETQYF.

The chain joins TRBV19 to TRBJ2-3; 8 nucleotides agree with TRBD2. Germline assignment: CDR1 LNHDA and CDR2 SQIVND (reference sequence). V lost 4 bases, J lost 2 bases, and 5 bases stayed unmatched. The CDR3 runs to 15 residues. The chain's CDR3 is CASSSGGGFTDTQYF. CDR3 bases: TGTGCCAGTAGTAGCGGCGGGGGGTTCACAGATACGCAGTATTTT.

The chain is built from TRBV6-2 or TRBV6-3 and TRBJ2-7; 7 bases align to TRBD2. The V segment lost 2 bases and the J segment 0 bases; nucleotides outside the gene matches: 13. Germline-derived CDR1 and CDR2 are MNHEY and SVGEGT. This CDR3 has 18 residues. The CDR3 region is CASSYRGLPARSSYEQYV. The CDR3 DNA is TGTGCCAGCAGTTACCGGGGACTACCCGCCAGGAGCTCCTACGAGCAGTACGTC.

This rearrangement joins TRBV6-5 to TRBJ1-2, with no clear D. The CDR3 sequence is 13 residues long. Germline V gene sequence: CDR1 MNHEY, CDR2 SVGAGI. V dropped 7 bases and J dropped 1 base, with 10 bases sitting between them. The DNA for the CDR3 is TGTGCCAGCAAATTGGCCTTTAACTATGGCTACACCTTC. It specifies CASKLAFNYGYTF.

CDR3 in DNA: TGTGCCAGTAGTCCCAGGACAGTCAATCAGCCCCAGCATTTT. Its translation is CASSPRTVNQPQHF. J is TRBJ1-5 and V is TRBV19; D perhaps matches TRBD1 (6 bases). This CDR3 has 14 amino acids. V lost 5 bases, J lost 3 bases, and 11 bases lay in between. Germline lookup yields CDR1 LNHDA and CDR2 SQIVND (reference sequence).

This clone was seen just once. J is TRBJ2-7 and V is TRBV28; 10 bases align to TRBD1. The trim removed 5 bases at V and 6 bases at J, leaving 7 bases unmatched. Germline lookup yields CDR1 MDHEN and CDR2 SYDVKM. The CDR3 is 14 amino acids. CDR3 in amino acids: CASSETGGRLEQYF. The CDR3 DNA is TGTGCCAGCAGTGAGACAGGGGGCCGCCTCGAGCAGTACTTC. Filled out from reference TRBV28 and TRBJ2-7, the complete variable domain reads DVKVTQSSRYLVKRTGEKVFLECVQDMDHENMFWYRQDPGLGLRLIYFSYDVKMKEKGDIPEGYSVSREKKERFSLILESASTNQTSMYLCASSETGGRLEQYFGPGTRLTVT.

The chain combines TRBV6-5 with TRBJ2-7, with a possible D match to TRBD1 (5 bases). Trimming pared 2 bases from V and 6 bases from J, leaving 11 bases between. Germline assignment: CDR1 MNHEY and CDR2 SVGAGI. The CDR3 totals 13 residues. CDR3 coding DNA: TGTGCCAGCAGTTACATCCAGGGTTCCGAGCAGTACGTC. This encodes CASSYIQGSEQYV.

This clone appeared a few times. The genes are TRBV5-1 and TRBJ2-5; D remains unclear. Looked up from germline, CDR1 is SGHRS and CDR2 is YFSETQ. The CDR3 runs to 13 residues. Trimming took 5 bases from V and 0 from J, leaving 8 bases between them. The chain's CDR3 is CASSPQNQETQYF. The CDR3 DNA follows: TGCGCCAGCAGTCCGCAGAACCAAGAGACCCAGTACTTC.

The V and J genes are TRBV11-2 and TRBJ1-1; TRBD1 matches at 9 bases. Per the germline V gene, CDR1 is SGHAT and CDR2 is FQNNGV. V shed 5 bases, J shed 1 base, and the junction held 5 bases outside the gene matches. The CDR3 covers 15 residues. The CDR3 DNA reads as TGTGCCAGCAGCCGGACAGGGGATGGGAACACTGAAGCTTTCTTT. It translates to CASSRTGDGNTEAFF.

V is TRBV28 and J is TRBJ2-1; 8 bases fit TRBD1. V lost 4 bases and J lost 0; bases outside the gene matches: 5. The CDR3 contains 16 residues. Germline V gene data show CDR1 as MDHEN and CDR2 as SYDVKM. DNA for the CDR3: TGTGCCAGCAGTTCCTCCGGGACAGGCTCCTACAATGAGCAGTTCTTC. Its translation: CASSSSGTGSYNEQFF.

The CDR3 DNA sequence: TGTGCCAGCAGTCCACAAAAAATTATCGGGACAGGGTTCGACTATGGCTACACCTTC. Its protein product is CASSPQKIIGTGFDYGYTF. The chain combines TRBV28 with TRBJ1-2; 9 bases match TRBD1. Germline V gene sequence: CDR1 MDHEN, CDR2 SYDVKM. This CDR3 comprises 19 residues. The V gene end was trimmed by 5 bases and the J gene end by 3 bases; junction bases not matched to a gene: 19.

Concerning this clone: A read error may produce the germline difference seen at one junction end. This chain connects TRBV10-3 to TRBJ2-2, with 10 bases identical to TRBD2. Germline loops: CDR1 ENHRY, CDR2 SYGVKD. The CDR3 has 13 amino acids. In DNA, the CDR3 is TGTGCCATCAAGGGACTAGCGTCCGGGGAGCTGGTTTTT. Translation: CAIKGLASGELVF.

CDR3 DNA: TGTGCCAGCAGCTTACTAGCGGGGGCCTACGAGCAGTACTTC. Its protein is CASSLLAGAYEQYF. The J gene is TRBJ2-7, the V gene TRBV7-6; TRBD2 matches at 10 bases. CDR1 and CDR2 (germline): SGHVS, FNYEAQ. This CDR3 region has 14 residues. V lost 2 bases, J lost 2 bases, and 0 bases stayed unmatched.

V is TRBV3-1 (or the pseudogene TRBV3-2) and J is TRBJ2-2; possible D gene TRBD1, 5 bases. This CDR3 has 15 amino acids. The V gene's germline CDR1 is LGHDT and CDR2 YNNKEL (reference sequence). Between the trimmed V and J ends, which lost 1 base and 5 bases, there was a span of 11 bases. The CDR3 reads CASSQGSGPTGELFF. The CDR3 bases are TGTGCCAGCAGCCAAGGGTCAGGGCCAACCGGGGAGCTGTTTTTT.

The genes are TRBV5-6 and TRBJ2-1, with D maybe TRBD2 (6 bases). Germline V gives CDR1 SGHDT, CDR2 YYEEEE. CDR3 size: 16 residues. V lost 3 bases and J 6 bases, leaving 19 bases between the germline ends. The CDR3, as DNA: TGTGCCAGCAGCTCGATGGGTTACCCCGGGGGCAATGAGCAGTTCTTC. This gives the protein CASSSMGYPGGNEQFF.

This clone was observed a handful of times. The rearrangement links TRBV3-1 (or the pseudogene TRBV3-2) to TRBJ2-1, with D perhaps matching TRBD2 (6 bases). V shed 4 bases and J shed 0 bases, with 13 bases lying between them. The CDR3 covers 16 residues. Germline CDR1 is LGHDT and CDR2 is YNNKEL (reference sequence). CDR3 nucleotides: TGTGCCAGCAGCCCCGGGACTGGGAGCTCCTACAATGAGCAGTTCTTC. It translates to CASSPGTGSSYNEQFF.

The chain is built from TRBV14 and TRBJ1-4; D is uncertain. Germline loops: CDR1 SGHDN, CDR2 FVKESK. This CDR3 has 15 residues. V lost 1 base to trimming and J lost 5 bases, with 11 bases between them. The CDR3, as DNA: TGTGCCAGCAGCCAAGGTGGTGGCTGGAATGAAAAACTGTTTTTT. Translation: CASSQGGGWNEKLFF.

The J gene is TRBJ1-5, the V gene TRBV24-1; 8 nucleotides match TRBD1. J was trimmed by 7 bases and V by 5 bases; bases with no gene match: 9. CDR3 size: 15 residues. The V gene's germline CDR1 is KGHDR and CDR2 SFDVKD. CDR3 nucleotides: TGTGCCACCAGTGTCACGGACAGGGAGAGGCAGCCCCAGCATTTT. It codes for CATSVTDRERQPQHF.

This clone was seen more than once but under ten times. The CDR3 DNA reads as TGTGCCAGCAGTTTATCGTGGACAGGGGGATTTAATGAAAAACTGTTTTTT. Amino acid sequence: CASSLSWTGGFNEKLFF. V gene TRBV27 combines with J gene TRBJ1-4; 10 positions agree with TRBD1. Germline V gene data show CDR1 as MNHEY and CDR2 as SMNVEV (reference sequence). V was pared by 0 bases and J by 4 bases, with 5 bases of the junction left unmatched. CDR3 length: 17 residues.

The chain links TRBV29-1 to TRBJ2-5; 10 positions agree with TRBD2. CDR1 is SQVTM, CDR2 ANQGSEA, per germline. CDR3 length: 14 amino acids. The ends lost 7 bases at V and 2 bases at J; junction bases unmatched: 7. CDR3 protein: CSALQAGGQETQYF. In DNA, the CDR3 is TGCAGCGCCCTGCAAGCGGGAGGGCAAGAGACCCAGTACTTC.

The CDR3 region has the DNA TGTGCCAGCAGCCCCTCAGGGGCGGGCGGGGAGCTGTTTTTT. Protein sequence: CASSPSGAGGELFF. This rearrangement joins TRBV7-3 to TRBJ2-2; D may be TRBD1 (6 bases). The CDR3 runs 14 residues. The germline V gene encodes CDR1 SGHTA and CDR2 FQGTGA. Trimming cost V 5 bases and J 7 bases, with 14 bases left between them.

The V call is TRBV7-2, the J call TRBJ2-4; the D is unclear. The V end lost 2 bases, the J end lost 7 bases, and 9 bases lay between the germline ends. CDR1 is SGHTA and CDR2 is FQGNSA in the germline V gene. The CDR3 consists of 13 residues. The CDR3 DNA reads TGTGCCAGCAGCTTAAACCACGGGAACATTCAGTACTTC. Translation gives CASSLNHGNIQYF.